This entry concerns a single T cell receptor (beta chain). V shed 4 bases and J shed 0 bases, with 10 bases lying between them. The germline V gene has CDR1 LGHDT and CDR2 YNNKEL (reference sequence). CDR3 length equals 16 residues. Per the original data handling: Estimated nucleated cell counts came from reference gene primer amplification. Only in-frame clones appear in the TCRdb table, and some are missing; sequencing was by immunoSEQ multiplex PCR. That table is the source of V, J and clone size, and D and trimming were worked out from the DNA. In the table there are some 300,000 clones, just under 90% of which are singletons. These data originate in a study of blood T cell repertoires in COVID-19. At the level of the study: Spain, Italy and the United States supplied samples that represented acute and convalescent COVID-19. The cDNA or gDNA used as material had been derived from T cells, B-cell-depleted T cells, or PBMCs.

Patients in Seattle were enrolled during active infection, then followed longitudinally. The receptor comes from a woman aged 25-40 years with COVID-19, enrolled during active disease. The material sequenced was peripheral blood. This sequence joins TRBV3-1 (or the pseudogene TRBV3-2) and TRBJ1-6, with a possible D match to TRBD1 (5 bases). CDR3 in amino acids: CASSPQGNSYNSPLHF. The CDR3 DNA reads TGTGCCAGCAGCCCTCAGGGCAACTCCTATAATTCACCCCTCCACTTT.